Only a few counts were recorded for the clone carrying this T cell receptor beta chain. Its target is unknown. The record originates from a study of cytomegalovirus exposure and HLA in healthy donors. General study results and limits: Altogether, about 160 TCR beta chains were recorded as cytomegalovirus-associated. A subsequent analysis found that TCR clusters from the first cohort also tended to co-occur in the 130 or so validation repertoires, with roughly 95% of cluster scores above 0.

The study drew the donors from its approximately 130-subject validation cohort, separate from the roughly 700-subject first cohort. The germline CDR1 and CDR2 sequences are MGHRA and YSYEKL. V was pared by 1 base and J by 14 bases, with 8 bases of the junction left unmatched. The CDR3 length is 15 residues. Using immunoSEQ multiplex PCR, the repertoire was profiled, and TCRdb retains in-frame clones only, with some absent. The sample carries approximately 280,000 clones, 65% to 90% recorded once. The chain links TRBV4-1 to TRBJ1-6; TRBD1 agrees at 10 bases. The sequence was collected from a woman younger than 30 in good health and CMV-seronegative. Sequencing was carried out using PBMCs. CDR3 residues: CASSQVGQGDPSLHF. The CDR3 DNA is TGCGCCAGCAGCCAAGTCGGACAGGGGGACCCGTCCCTCCACTTT.